This T cell receptor beta chain emerged from a study of identical twins. Study-level results: The study reached conclusions through statistical analysis that was cross-sectional, not following the same donors. Cord blood beta clonotypes that were abundant carried fewer insertions, and memory repertoires showed no such trend. With monozygotic twins, out-of-frame TCR alpha sharing exceeded what models estimated.

This clonotype was seen a handful of times. Its cognate antigen is unknown. Trimming removed 1 base at V and 5 bases at J, with 15 bases between. The CDR3 length is 16 residues. The germline V gene has CDR1 KGHDR and CDR2 SFDVKD. TCRdb itself ran the 5' RACE reads through MiXCR, one entry per CDR3 protein. Seen here are nearly 650,000 distinct CDR3 sequences, about 7.6% observed once, and the top ten hold about 1.5%. The data were also submitted as part of a second study, on yellow fever vaccine responses in identical twins. That paper notes: In identical twins, vaccine T cell responses appeared partly shared and partly individual.

The sequence came from a woman between 18 and 30 years old in good health. The genes are TRBV24-1 and TRBJ2-3, with D perhaps matching TRBD2 (6 bases). The sample comprised PBMCs. CDR3 DNA sequence: TGTGCCACCAGTGATTTAAACGCAGGGCGGGGAGATACGCAGTATTTT. The encoded protein is CATSDLNAGRGDTQYF.